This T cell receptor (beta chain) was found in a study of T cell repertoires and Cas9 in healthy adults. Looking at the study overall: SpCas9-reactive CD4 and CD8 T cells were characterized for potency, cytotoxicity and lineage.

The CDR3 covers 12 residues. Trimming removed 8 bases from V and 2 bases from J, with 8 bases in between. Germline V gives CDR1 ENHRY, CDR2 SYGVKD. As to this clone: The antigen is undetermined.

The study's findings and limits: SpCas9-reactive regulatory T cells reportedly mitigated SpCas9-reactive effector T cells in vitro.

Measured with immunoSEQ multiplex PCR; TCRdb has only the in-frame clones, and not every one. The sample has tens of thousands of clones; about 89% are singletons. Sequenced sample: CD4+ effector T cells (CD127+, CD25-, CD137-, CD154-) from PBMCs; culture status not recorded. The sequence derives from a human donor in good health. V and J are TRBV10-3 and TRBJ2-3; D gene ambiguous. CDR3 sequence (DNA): TGTGCCATCTCTTCGGTCACAGATACGCAGTATTTT. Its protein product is CAISSVTDTQYF.